The rows below give T cell receptor beta chains drawn from one sample of a study of PD-1 blockade in mismatch repair-deficient tumors. Clones were sequenced by immunoSEQ multiplex PCR, and TCRdb holds only the in-frame ones, with some missing. The table shows roughly 45,000 clones, with 70% to 85% occurring only once. Source: PBMCs, taken before pembrolizumab treatment. All receptors derive from an adult with mismatch repair-deficient cancer. The conserved cysteine and the conserved F or W are not part of the CDR3 here.

j_gene: TRBJ1-5
len: 11
v_gene: TRBV9
CDR3aa: ASSEGVYQPQH

j_gene: TRBJ2-1
len: 11
v_gene: TRBV19
CDR3aa: ASSRDSYNEQF

j_gene: TRBJ2-1
len: 12
v_gene: TRBV9
CDR3aa: ASSVAGTSNEQF

j_gene: TRBJ1-4
len: 12
v_gene: TRBV30
CDR3aa: AWSGGGTNEKLF

j_gene: TRBJ1-5
len: 12
v_gene: TRBV25-1
CDR3aa: ASSDRGTNQPQH

j_gene: TRBJ2-1
len: 17
v_gene: TRBV10-1
CDR3aa: ASSEWWKRRQTHYNEQF

j_gene: TRBJ2-7
len: 9
v_gene: TRBV20-1
CDR3aa: SVGGQKEQY

j_gene: TRBJ2-7
len: 13
v_gene: TRBV10-2
CDR3aa: ASSLQAPWMYEQY

j_gene: TRBJ1-3
len: 12
v_gene: TRBV6-1
CDR3aa: ASREDLTGNTIY

j_gene: TRBJ2-3
len: 14
v_gene: TRBV5-1
CDR3aa: ASSLEGPTSTDTQY

j_gene: TRBJ2-1
len: 14
v_gene: TRBV7-8
CDR3aa: ASSFVGLAGVNEQF

j_gene: TRBJ2-1
len: 17
v_gene: TRBV5-1
CDR3aa: ASSLGEKRAGGSYNEQF

j_gene: TRBJ2-2
len: 12
v_gene: TRBV19
CDR3aa: ASSPRGTTGELF

j_gene: TRBJ1-5
len: 13
v_gene: TRBV7-8
CDR3aa: ASSLVDGSNQPQH

j_gene: TRBJ2-1
len: 17
v_gene: TRBV11-2
CDR3aa: ASSLGRKIAGGSYNEQF

j_gene: TRBJ2-1
len: 14
v_gene: TRBV4-3
CDR3aa: ASSHTTGYPYNEQF